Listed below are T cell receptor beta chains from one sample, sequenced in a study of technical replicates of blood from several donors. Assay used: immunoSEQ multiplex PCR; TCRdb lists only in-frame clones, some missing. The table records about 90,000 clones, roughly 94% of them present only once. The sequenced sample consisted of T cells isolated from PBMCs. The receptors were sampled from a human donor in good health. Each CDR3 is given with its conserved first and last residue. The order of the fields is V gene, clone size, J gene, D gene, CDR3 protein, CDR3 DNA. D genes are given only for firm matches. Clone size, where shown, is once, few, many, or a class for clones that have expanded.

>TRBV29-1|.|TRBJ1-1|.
CSVDQGRANTEAFF
TGCAGCGTTGATCAGGGTAGGGCGAACACTGAAGCTTTCTTT
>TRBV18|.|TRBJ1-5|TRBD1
CASSPGQGGQPQHF
TGTGCCAGCTCACCAGGGCAGGGGGGCCAGCCCCAGCATTTT
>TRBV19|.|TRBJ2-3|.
CASSIPSKSGFRSTDTQYF
TGTGCCAGTAGTATCCCCTCGAAGTCAGGGTTTAGAAGCACAGATACGCAGTATTTT
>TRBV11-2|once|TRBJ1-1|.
CASSFFPPGTEAFF
TGTGCCAGCAGCTTCTTTCCACCAGGGACTGAAGCTTTCTTT
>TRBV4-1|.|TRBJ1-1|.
CASSQVYGTDTEAFF
TGCGCCAGCAGCCAAGTTTATGGTACGGACACTGAAGCTTTCTTT
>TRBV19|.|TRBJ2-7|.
CASSALGGSYEQYF
TGTGCCAGTAGTGCCCTAGGGGGCTCCTACGAGCAGTACTTC
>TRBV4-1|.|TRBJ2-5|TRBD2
CASSPGTSGGAQETQYF
TGCGCCAGCAGCCCCGGGACTAGCGGGGGGGCCCAAGAGACCCAGTACTTC
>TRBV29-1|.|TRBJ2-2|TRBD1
CSVLTGMNTGELFF
TGCAGCGTCCTGACAGGGATGAACACCGGGGAGCTGTTTTTT
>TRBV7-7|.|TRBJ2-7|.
CASSLKQGYEQYF
TGTGCCAGCAGCCTGAAACAGGGCTACGAGCAGTACTTC
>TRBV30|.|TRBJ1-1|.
CAWTRGETEAFF
TGTGCCTGGACCCGGGGGGAGACTGAAGCTTTCTTT
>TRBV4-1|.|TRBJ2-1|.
CASSPLSSRGNEQFF
TGCGCCAGCAGCCCCCTCAGCTCTCGGGGCAATGAGCAGTTCTTC
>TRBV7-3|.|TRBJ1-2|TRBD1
CASSFLGTGTPLF
TGTGCCAGCAGCTTCCTAGGGACAGGCACACCCCTATTC
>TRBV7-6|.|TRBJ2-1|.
CASSLEIAGWGQFF
TGTGCCAGCAGCTTAGAGATCGCAGGGTGGGGGCAGTTCTTC
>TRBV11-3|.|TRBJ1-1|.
CASSRKPGRGANMNTEAFF
TGTGCCAGCAGCCGAAAGCCCGGCAGGGGTGCCAACATGAACACTGAAGCTTTCTTT
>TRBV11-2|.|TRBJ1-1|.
CASNPLGGAGNTEAFF
TGTGCCAGCAACCCCTTGGGCGGGGCGGGTAACACTGAAGCTTTCTTT
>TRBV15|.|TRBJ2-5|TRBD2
CATSRDAGVRETQYF
TGTGCCACCAGCAGAGATGCGGGAGTCCGGGAGACCCAGTACTTC
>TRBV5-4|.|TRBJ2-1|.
CASSRDPRSDEQFF
TGTGCCAGCAGCAGAGACCCCCGGAGCGATGAGCAGTTCTTC
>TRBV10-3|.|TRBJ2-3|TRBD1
CAIRYGTGEFLTDTQYF
TGTGCCATCCGGTACGGGACAGGGGAATTCCTCACAGATACGCAGTATTTT
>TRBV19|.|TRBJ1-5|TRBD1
CASSEGTGGNQPQHF
TGTGCCAGTAGTGAGGGGACAGGGGGCAATCAGCCCCAGCATTTT
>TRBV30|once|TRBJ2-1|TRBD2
CAWNRGGFPYNEQFF
TGTGCCTGGAACCGGGGGGGCTTCCCCTACAATGAGCAGTTCTTC
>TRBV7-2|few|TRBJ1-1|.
CASRSGLTGTEAFF
TGTGCCAGCAGGTCGGGATTGACGGGCACTGAAGCTTTCTTT
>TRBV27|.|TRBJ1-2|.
CASSLRQGYYGYTF
TGTGCCAGCAGTTTACGGCAGGGCTACTATGGCTACACCTTC
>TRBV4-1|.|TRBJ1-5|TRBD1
CASSRTGSLTQHF
TGCGCCAGCAGTCGGACAGGTTCCCTCACCCAGCATTTT
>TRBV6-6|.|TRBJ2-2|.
CASSYGDISTGELFF
TGTGCCAGCAGCTACGGGGACATCTCAACCGGGGAGCTGTTTTTT
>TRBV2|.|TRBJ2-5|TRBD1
CASSSTRGQIQETQYF
TGTGCCAGCAGTTCAACCCGGGGACAGATACAAGAGACCCAGTACTTC
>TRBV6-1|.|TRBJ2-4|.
CASSERGILGNIQYF
TGTGCCAGCAGTGAAAGAGGGATCTTGGGAAACATTCAGTACTTC
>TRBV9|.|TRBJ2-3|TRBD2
CASSVEPGGAYTQYF
TGTGCCAGCAGCGTAGAGCCCGGGGGGGCGTATACGCAGTATTTT
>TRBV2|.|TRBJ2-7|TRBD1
CASSPRFGQGAHEQYF
TGTGCCAGCAGTCCCCGATTCGGACAGGGGGCCCACGAGCAGTACTTC
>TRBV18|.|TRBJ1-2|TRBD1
CASSSDRGDNYGYTF
TGTGCCAGCTCATCGGACAGGGGAGATAACTATGGCTACACCTTC
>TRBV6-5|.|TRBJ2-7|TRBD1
CASRMAGQGFYEQYF
TGTGCCAGCAGGATGGCGGGACAGGGGTTCTACGAGCAGTACTTC
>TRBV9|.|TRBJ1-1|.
CASSVLRVPRSSFF
TGTGCCAGCAGCGTCCTCAGGGTGCCTCGATCGTCTTTCTTT
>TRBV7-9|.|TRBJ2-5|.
CASSLIGVVLDGTQYF
TGTGCCAGCAGCTTAATCGGGGTCGTTCTTGATGGGACCCAGTACTTC
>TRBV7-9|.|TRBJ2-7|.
CASSLWGSGSGSYEQYF
TGTGCCAGCAGCTTATGGGGTTCGGGGAGTGGGTCCTACGAGCAGTACTTC
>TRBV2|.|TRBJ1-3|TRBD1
CASRWTGSRATIYF
TGTGCCAGCAGATGGACAGGGAGTAGAGCCACCATATATTTT
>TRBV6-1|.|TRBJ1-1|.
CASSGPSRVLKEAFF
TGTGCCAGCAGTGGCCCCTCCAGGGTGTTAAAGGAAGCTTTCTTT
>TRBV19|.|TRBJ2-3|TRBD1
CASSQTGGVLNTQYF
TGTGCCAGTAGCCAGACAGGGGGAGTTCTTAATACGCAGTATTTT
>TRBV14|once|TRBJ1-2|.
CASSQGGGYGYTF
TGTGCCAGCAGCCAAGGGGGAGGCTATGGCTACACCTTC
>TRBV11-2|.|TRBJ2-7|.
CASSLDRTTYEQYF
TGTGCCAGCAGCTTGGACAGGACTACCTACGAGCAGTACTTC
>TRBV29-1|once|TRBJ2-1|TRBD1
CSVVRDRRYNEQFF
TGCAGCGTTGTTAGGGACAGGCGATACAATGAGCAGTTCTTC
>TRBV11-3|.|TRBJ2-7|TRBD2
CASSPMTSGAYEQYF
TGTGCCAGCAGCCCCATGACTAGCGGGGCCTACGAGCAGTACTTC
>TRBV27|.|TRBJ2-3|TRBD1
CASSSWGTVLLRDTQYF
TGTGCCAGCAGTTCTTGGGGGACAGTATTATTAAGAGATACGCAGTATTTT
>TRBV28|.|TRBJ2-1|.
CASSLSSGRDNEQFF
TGTGCCAGCAGTTTATCCAGCGGACGTGACAATGAGCAGTTCTTC
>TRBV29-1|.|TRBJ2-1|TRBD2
CSVITSGDVVNEQFF
TGCAGCGTTATTACTAGCGGGGACGTCGTCAATGAGCAGTTCTTC